This T cell receptor beta chain was recovered during a study of blood T cell repertoires in COVID-19. Study in general: Collection of acute and convalescent COVID-19 samples took place in the United States, Italy and Spain. Sources were T cells, B-cell-depleted T cells, or PBMCs; the material itself was cDNA or gDNA.

With 6 bases clipped from V and 1 base from J, the junction kept 9 bases outside the gene matches. Germline-derived CDR1 and CDR2 are MNHEY and SVGAGI. The CDR3 is made up of 15 amino acids. Authors' analysis steps: Amplification with reference gene primers provided the estimates of nucleated cell counts. Assay: immunoSEQ multiplex PCR; the TCRdb copy retains only in-frame clones and omits some. V and J calls and clone size are copied from that table; D and trimming were computed from the DNA. The sample holds some 66,000 clones, around 82% seen once. The receptor was derived from a man in his sixties with acute or convalescent COVID-19. The rearrangement links TRBV6-5 to TRBJ2-7; 7 nucleotides match TRBD1. What was sequenced was peripheral blood. Written as DNA, the CDR3 is TGTGCCAGCAGGCCAGACAGGGCCCCTTCCTACGAGCAGTACTTC. Residues: CASRPDRAPSYEQYF.